This TCR beta chain was documented in a study of blood T cells in healthy people across ages. Study at large: Researchers report that template switching captured about one barcoded beta molecule per two T cells.

Using a J-beta primer mix together with a sample-barcoded 5' primer, a second PCR was run for roughly 7 to 11 cycles. From the 5' RACE reads, TCRdb called clonotypes with MiXCR, one entry per CDR3 protein. The sample records about 940,000 distinct CDR3 sequences, about 48% being singletons. Individuals who donated were healthy Caucasians from Russia aged 6 to 90. Drawing of peripheral blood yielded about 9.7 milliliters from each donor. The clonotype originates from a man aged 30-40 years in good health. The sequenced sample consisted of blood.

CDR3 DNA sequence: TGTGCCTCTCAACCGACTAGCGGGGGCTACGAGCAGTACTTC. Its translation is CASQPTSGGYEQYF. This chain connects TRBV30 to TRBJ2-7, with 12 bases fitting TRBD2. V was clipped by 7 bases and J by 3 bases; unmatched bases: 7. Germline V gene lookup returns CDR1 GTSNPN and CDR2 SVGIG (reference sequence). There are 14 residues in the CDR3.